Each of the 11 T cell receptor beta chains below was sequenced from the same sample in a study of cytomegalovirus exposure and HLA in healthy donors. Amplification used 60 Vbeta primers and 13 Jbeta primers. Data came from immunoSEQ multiplex PCR; TCRdb stores just in-frame clones and leaves some out. The repertoire table contains roughly 50,000 clones. Sequenced sample: PBMCs. The source of these receptors is a woman aged 55-70 years in good health and CMV-seropositive.

This chain uses TRBV11-3 with TRBJ2-3; 11 bases match TRBD2. Germline CDR1 SGHNT, CDR2 YENEEA. The CDR3 extends over 15 amino acids. V lost 3 bases and J lost 5; bases outside the gene matches: 4. In nucleotides, the CDR3 is TGTGCCAGCAGCTTTAGCGGGGGGGCAAGAGATACGCAGTATTTT. This codes for CASSFSGGARDTQYF.

Comment on this clone: At one of its ends the junction is not consistent with the germline gene, which may arise from a read error. The CDR3 loop reads CSAIPGTGAF. As DNA, the CDR3 is TGCAGTGCTATACCCGGGACAGGGGCTTTT. The genes are TRBV20-1 and TRBJ1-1; 10 bases line up with TRBD1. CDR3 size: 10 residues. CDR1 and CDR2 from the germline V gene are DFQATT and SNEGSKA (reference sequence).

This chain links TRBV19 with TRBJ2-7; 8 bases line up with TRBD1. Germline V gene lookup returns CDR1 LNHDA and CDR2 SQIVND (reference sequence). Trimming removed 4 bases from V and 2 bases from J; junction bases left unmatched: 7. The CDR3 sequence is 15 residues long. CDR3 amino acids: CASSTDRDPPYEQYF. The CDR3, as DNA: TGTGCCAGTAGTACGGACAGGGACCCTCCCTACGAGCAGTACTTC.

The rearrangement joins TRBV19 to TRBJ2-2; TRBD1 agrees at 7 bases. The V gene end was trimmed by 7 bases and the J gene end by 2 bases; junction bases not matched to a gene: 19. Per germline, CDR1 LNHDA and CDR2 SQIVND (reference sequence). The CDR3 consists of 19 residues. The CDR3 DNA sequence: TGTGCCAGTACCCCTTCGCCGATGACAGGGTGGGTTAACACCGGGGAGCTGTTTTTT. Residues: CASTPSPMTGWVNTGELFF.

The chain is built from TRBV6-5 and TRBJ2-2, with no clear D. Germline CDR1 and CDR2: MNHEY and SVGAGI. The CDR3 consists of 14 residues. Trimming stripped 0 bases from V and 2 bases from J, with 4 bases between. The CDR3 loop reads CASSYSRNTGELFF. CDR3 coding DNA: TGTGCCAGCAGTTACTCGAGAAACACCGGGGAGCTGTTTTTT.

The V gene is TRBV18, the J gene TRBJ1-2; D uncertain. The V gene lost 0 bases and the J gene lost 0 bases, with 5 bases spanning the gap. The CDR3 totals 14 residues. Germline V gives CDR1 KGHSH, CDR2 LQKENI. CDR3 DNA: TGTGCCAGCTCACCACCCTCAGCTAACTATGGCTACACCTTC. It encodes CASSPPSANYGYTF.

The gene calls are TRBV4-1 and TRBJ1-2, with 10 bases aligning to TRBD1. The CDR3 length is 19 residues. In germline, CDR1 is MGHRA, CDR2 YSYEKL. The junction had 24 bases not matched to a gene; V was cut back by 6 bases and J by 8 bases. The CDR3, as DNA: TGCGCCAGCAGGGGGACTTTAAGGGACAGGGGTCTCCGGTATGTCGGCTACACCTTC. Residues: CASRGTLRDRGLRYVGYTF.

The chain is built from TRBV29-1 and TRBJ1-2, with D perhaps TRBD1 (5 bases). The CDR3 spans 15 residues. V was cut by 5 bases and J by 6 bases, with 22 bases left in between. Germline V gene sequence: CDR1 SQVTM, CDR2 ANQGSEA. CDR3 DNA sequence: TGCAGCGTTCGAACAGGTTCCCCTCTGAGAGATGGCTACACCTTC. Translating it yields CSVRTGSPLRDGYTF.

The V gene is TRBV4-1, the J gene TRBJ2-3, with a tentative D call TRBD2 (6 bases). The CDR3 has 19 residues. Trimming removed 1 base at V and 2 bases at J, with 22 bases between. Germline-derived CDR1 and CDR2 are MGHRA and YSYEKL. The CDR3 protein is CASSQVSSGYLLDTDTQYF. CDR3 nucleotide sequence: TGCGCCAGCAGCCAAGTAAGTAGCGGATACTTGCTGGACACAGATACGCAGTATTTT.

To note about this clone: An end of the junction does not agree with germline; a read error may underlie this. The chain couples TRBV19 to TRBJ1-4; D is unclear. The germline CDR1 and CDR2 sequences are LNHDA and SQIVND (reference sequence). The CDR3 has 12 residues. The CDR3 is CASRAESEKLFF. The CDR3 DNA sequence: TGTGCAAGTAGGGCGGAGTCTGAAAAACTGTTTTTT.

The chain uses TRBV19 and TRBJ2-2; D might be TRBD1 (5 bases). V dropped 10 bases and J dropped 2 bases, with 11 bases sitting between them. The CDR3 has 13 amino acids. Looked up from germline, CDR1 is LNHDA and CDR2 is SQIVND (reference sequence). CDR3 protein: CATLGVNTGELFF. The CDR3 bases are TGTGCCACCCTAGGGGTCAACACCGGGGAGCTGTTTTTT.